This entry lists 24 T cell receptor beta chains sequenced from one sample in a study of CD8 T cells in ankylosing spondylitis. Their antigens remain unidentified. TCRdb re-called the 5' RACE reads with MiXCR, one entry per CDR3 protein. The sample includes fewer than 400,000 distinct CDR3 sequences, 8% of them seen just once. Broader study findings: A motif of fewer than ten highly homologous TCR beta variants was seen as apparently characteristic of ankylosing spondylitis blood.

The specimen sequenced was blood, either unsorted or a sorted T cell fraction (not recorded which). The receptors come from a male donor with ankylosing spondylitis.

This clonotype was counted ten times or more. This rearrangement joins TRBV9 to TRBJ2-2, with 8 bases that match TRBD2. The CDR3 sequence is 15 residues long. Germline V gene sequence: CDR1 SGDLS, CDR2 YYNGEE. Losses at the gene ends were 4 bases for V and 4 bases for J; bases not matched to a gene: 6. CDR3 sequence: CASSPRGGLTGELFF. CDR3 in DNA: TGTGCCAGCAGCCCGCGCGGGGGGCTCACCGGGGAGCTGTTTTTT. Variable domain in full (rest from reference TRBV9 and TRBJ2-2): DSGVTQTPKHLITATGQRVTLRCSPRSGDLSVYWYQQSLDQGLQFLIQYYNGEERAKGNILERFSAQQFPDLHSELNLSSLELGDSALYFCASSPRGGLTGELFFGEGSRLTVL.

This clonotype was counted ten times or more. The V and J genes are TRBV24-1 and TRBJ2-1, with D uncertain. The CDR3 covers 11 residues. Trimming left V 6 bases short and J 8 bases short, with 7 bases between. CDR1 is KGHDR and CDR2 is SFDVKD in the germline V gene. In DNA form, the CDR3 reads TGTGCCACCAGTTTAAGGGATGAGCAGTTCTTC. Translation: CATSLRDEQFF.

V gene TRBV10-3 combines with J gene TRBJ1-1; D not certain. Per germline, CDR1 ENHRY and CDR2 SYGVKD. The CDR3 covers 12 residues. Trimming took off 3 bases at V and 6 bases at J, with 8 bases between the two ends. The CDR3 nucleotides read TGTGCCATCAGTGAATTCAACTCTGAAGCTTTCTTT. Protein: CAISEFNSEAFF.

This clonotype was counted a few times. V gene TRBV29-1 combines with J gene TRBJ2-1; TRBD2 matches at 11 bases. This CDR3 spans 13 amino acids. V was pared by 3 bases and J by 6 bases, with 1 base of the junction left unmatched. Germline CDR1 reads SQVTM; CDR2 reads ANQGSEA. The DNA for the CDR3 is TGCAGCGTTGATCTAGCGGGAGGCAATGAGCAGTTCTTC. As protein: CSVDLAGGNEQFF.

This clonotype showed up just a few times. This chain joins TRBV20-1 and TRBJ2-7; D ambiguous. V gave up 0 bases and J gave up 0 bases, with 15 bases separating them. There are 16 residues in the CDR3. Germline V lookup: CDR1 DFQATT, CDR2 SNEGSKA (reference sequence). The CDR3 is CSARDAIGESSYEQYF. DNA of the CDR3: TGCAGTGCTAGAGATGCTATTGGGGAAAGCTCCTACGAGCAGTACTTC.

The sample holds a few counts of this clonotype. The V call is TRBV5-1, the J call TRBJ2-5; D remains ambiguous. The CDR3 has 15 amino acids. Germline CDR1 SGHRS, CDR2 YFSETQ. V was pared by 0 bases and J by 2 bases, with 11 bases between. CDR3 sequence: CASSLDGLGQETQYF. Here the CDR3 DNA reads TGCGCCAGCAGCTTGGATGGCCTGGGGCAAGAGACCCAGTACTTC.

The chain couples TRBV19 to TRBJ2-2; D may be TRBD1 or TRBD2 (6 bases each). The V end lost 2 bases, the J end lost 6 bases, and 13 bases lay between the germline ends. Germline V gives CDR1 LNHDA, CDR2 SQIVND (reference sequence). The CDR3 runs 15 residues. CDR3 amino acids: CASSINREVSGELFF. The CDR3 DNA is TGTGCCAGTAGTATAAACAGGGAGGTGTCCGGGGAGCTGTTTTTT.

This clonotype was seen a few times. The V gene is TRBV6-2 or TRBV6-3, the J gene TRBJ2-2; weak D call: TRBD2 (6 bases). Germline values: CDR1 MNHEY, CDR2 SVGEGT. Trimming took off 7 bases at V and 4 bases at J, with 10 bases between the two ends. This CDR3 is built from 13 residues. Here the CDR3 DNA reads TGTGCCAGCATCCGGGAGTCCACCGGGGAGCTGTTTTTT. Its protein is CASIRESTGELFF.

This chain connects TRBV7-2 to TRBJ2-7, with 8 bases lining up with TRBD1. J lost 6 bases, V lost 5 bases, and 9 bases had no gene match. The CDR3 extends over 14 amino acids. Germline CDR1 reads SGHTA; CDR2 reads FQGNSA. The DNA of the CDR3 is TGTGCCAGCAGCACTACAGGGGGGAGCGGCGAGCAGTACTTC. Translation: CASSTTGGSGEQYF.

The chain recombines TRBV2 with TRBJ2-6; D is possibly TRBD2 (6 bases). The CDR3 consists of 19 residues. V was trimmed by 6 bases and J by 0 bases, leaving 21 bases between them. Germline assignment: CDR1 SNHLY and CDR2 FYNNEI. CDR3 residues: CASRGLPGPPSSGANVLTF. CDR3 bases: TGTGCCAGCAGGGGACTGCCGGGCCCCCCGAGCTCTGGGGCCAACGTCCTGACTTTC.

This clonotype was observed at least ten times. This chain links TRBV7-6 with TRBJ2-1, with D tentatively TRBD1 or TRBD2 (6 bases each). The CDR3 has 16 residues. V gave up 1 base and J gave up 6 bases, with 16 bases separating them. Looked up from germline, CDR1 is SGHVS and CDR2 is FNYEAQ. The CDR3 loop is CASSLELTPGANEQFF. Written as DNA, the CDR3 is TGTGCCAGCAGCTTAGAATTAACACCGGGGGCCAATGAGCAGTTCTTC.

In this sample, this clonotype turned up a few times. V and J are TRBV3-1 and TRBJ2-5; 11 bases map to TRBD2. The CDR3 spans 16 residues. CDR1 LGHDT and CDR2 YNNKEL come from the germline V gene (reference sequence). J was trimmed by 4 bases and V by 0 bases; bases with no gene match: 4. This CDR3 is CASSQEALAGGETQYF. CDR3 sequence (DNA): TGTGCCAGCAGCCAAGAAGCCCTAGCGGGAGGAGAGACCCAGTACTTC.

This clonotype has at least ten counts. This sequence joins TRBV2 and TRBJ2-7; D uncertain. Germline V gene lookup returns CDR1 SNHLY and CDR2 FYNNEI. The V end lost 1 base, the J end lost 5 bases, and 3 bases lay between the germline ends. The CDR3 has 11 amino acids. CDR3 sequence: CASSEGNEQYF. The CDR3 DNA follows: TGTGCCAGCAGTGAAGGCAACGAGCAGTACTTC.

This clonotype occurred a few times. The chain carries TRBV20-1 and TRBJ1-1, with TRBD1 matching 7 bases. Trimming removed 1 base from V and 1 base from J; junction bases left unmatched: 9. The CDR3 totals 16 residues. The germline CDR1 and CDR2 sequences are DFQATT and SNEGSKA (reference sequence). The DNA of the CDR3 is TGCAGTGCTAGAGTATGGGGTGGACAGGAGAACACTGAAGCTTTCTTT. This gives the protein CSARVWGGQENTEAFF.

This clonotype came up a few times. This chain connects TRBV9 to TRBJ2-5; 9 bases map to TRBD2. The CDR3 length is 15 residues. Germline V gene sequence: CDR1 SGDLS, CDR2 YYNGEE. Trimming took 3 bases from V and 1 from J; bases not matched to a gene: 4. The CDR3 sequence: CASSATSGPQETQYF. The CDR3 DNA reads as TGTGCCAGCAGCGCTACTAGCGGGCCCCAAGAGACCCAGTACTTC. Full variable domain (outside the CDR3, taken from reference TRBV9 and TRBJ2-5): DSGVTQTPKHLITATGQRVTLRCSPRSGDLSVYWYQQSLDQGLQFLIQYYNGEERAKGNILERFSAQQFPDLHSELNLSSLELGDSALYFCASSATSGPQETQYFGPGTRLLVL.

This sequence joins TRBV9 and TRBJ2-3; TRBD2 matches at 10 bases. The germline gives CDR1 SGDLS, CDR2 YYNGEE. This CDR3 region has 16 residues. V lost 0 bases and J lost 5; bases outside the gene matches: 6. This CDR3 is CASSVVVAGGLDTQYF. The CDR3 DNA reads as TGTGCCAGCAGCGTAGTGGTAGCGGGAGGTTTAGATACGCAGTATTTT.

This clonotype appeared a few times. The CDR3: CASTALIASEGEQYF. The CDR3 coding sequence is TGTGCCAGCACCGCCCTCATAGCATCCGAGGGCGAGCAGTACTTC. This chain links TRBV6-1 with TRBJ2-7, with D perhaps TRBD2 (5 bases). The V end was cut by 7 bases, the J end by 6 bases, with 22 bases between. The CDR3 is 15 residues long. The germline CDR1 and CDR2 sequences are MNHNS and SASEGT.

This clonotype was counted between two and nine times. The J gene is TRBJ2-7, the V gene TRBV27; either TRBD1 or TRBD2 may fit D (6 bases each). CDR3 length equals 15 residues. From germline, CDR1 is MNHEY and CDR2 SMNVEV (reference sequence). V was shortened by 2 bases and J by 4 bases, with 15 bases between the two germline ends. CDR3 nucleotide sequence: TGTGCCAGCAGTTTAAACGGGGGCGAGGGATACGAGCAGTACTTC. Translating gives CASSLNGGEGYEQYF.

This rearrangement joins TRBV12-3 or TRBV12-4 to TRBJ1-1, with 9 bases aligning to TRBD1. CDR3 size: 15 residues. V lost 6 bases and J lost 3; bases outside the gene matches: 8. For the CDR3, the DNA is TGTGCCAGCAGGCGGACAGGGGATACGGACACTGAAGCTTTCTTT. Encoded protein: CASRRTGDTDTEAFF.

V gene TRBV9 combines with J gene TRBJ1-1; D not resolved. This CDR3 is built from 15 residues. Germline CDR1 and CDR2: SGDLS and YYNGEE. V shed 0 bases and J shed 2 bases, with 11 bases lying between them. CDR3 coding DNA: TGTGCCAGCAGCGTAGATCCCTACAGCAACACTGAAGCTTTCTTT. It is translated as CASSVDPYSNTEAFF.

This clonotype showed up just a few times. The gene calls are TRBV6-2 or TRBV6-3 and TRBJ2-5; TRBD2 aligns across 16 bases. V lost 0 bases, J lost 4 bases, and 8 bases stayed unmatched. Germline-derived CDR1 and CDR2 are MNHEY and SVGEGT. This CDR3 is 19 amino acids long. The CDR3 bases are TGTGCCAGCAGTTACTCGACCGGGACTAGCGGGAGGGCCCGAGAGACCCAGTACTTC. It specifies CASSYSTGTSGRARETQYF.

This clonotype has a count of ten or more. This chain links TRBV5-1 with TRBJ2-7, with 11 bases lining up with TRBD1. CDR3 size: 15 residues. Germline CDR1 and CDR2: SGHRS and YFSETQ. With V trimmed by 3 bases and J by 3 bases, 5 bases remained unmatched. In nucleotides, the CDR3 is TGCGCCAGCAGCTCCCCAGGGACAGGGGGCTACGAGCAGTACTTC. This translates into CASSSPGTGGYEQYF.

The rearrangement uses TRBV6-2 or TRBV6-3 and TRBJ2-4; D is perhaps TRBD1 (6 bases). CDR1 is MNHEY, CDR2 SVGEGT, per germline. The CDR3 totals 16 residues. V lost 7 bases and J 3 bases, leaving 19 bases between the germline ends. DNA for the CDR3: TGTGCCAGCATGGGGGCCATCCTTGGGGACAAAAACATTCAGTACTTC. Protein sequence: CASMGAILGDKNIQYF.

V and J are TRBV28 and TRBJ2-7; weak D call: TRBD2 (6 bases). Germline lookup yields CDR1 MDHEN and CDR2 SYDVKM. V lost 10 bases to trimming and J lost 7 bases, with 26 bases between them. The CDR3 runs 15 residues. In DNA form, the CDR3 reads TGTGCCACCTCCGGAGGTACGGGAGTGACGGGGGAGCAGTACTTC. Protein product: CATSGGTGVTGEQYF.